This T cell receptor (beta chain) is drawn from a study of T cell responses to AZD1222 COVID-19 vaccine. The overall study: Second-dose timings of about 4 or about 12 weeks were pooled.

Study-level results: With two AZD1222 doses given, Spike-specific TCR breadth and depth both rose.

Sequenced by immunoSEQ multiplex PCR; TCRdb stores in-frame clones only, minus some. Among roughly 100,000 clones listed, more than 90% were seen once. A remark on this clone: Its antigen is not known.

Germline CDR1 reads ENHRY; CDR2 reads SYGVKD. V was cut by 7 bases and J by 0 bases, with 6 bases left in between. CDR3 length equals 12 residues. The chain combines TRBV10-3 with TRBJ1-1; D gene unclear. This sequence was found in an adult in good health. The material sequenced was peripheral blood, taken on day 0 of AZD1222 vaccination. Here the CDR3 DNA reads TGTGCCATCACGGGGTTGAACACTGAAGCTTTCTTT. It encodes CAITGLNTEAFF.